Shown below are 22 T cell receptor beta chains from a single sample sequenced in a study of blood T cells in healthy people across ages. The second PCR ran roughly 7 to 12 cycles with a sample-barcoded 5' primer and J-beta primers. Via MiXCR, TCRdb re-called the 5' RACE reads, giving one row per CDR3 protein. The sample includes about 800,000 distinct CDR3 sequences, around 25% of them seen just once. Separately, the same data were catalogued under a study of T cells of mothers and their children.

The sample was blood. The receptors shown here come from a boy younger than 18 in good health.

This clonotype has a handful of counts. The rearrangement uses TRBV12-3 or TRBV12-4 and TRBJ2-7; 7 bases line up with TRBD1. The CDR3 loop spans 16 amino acids. The trim removed 6 bases at V and 1 base at J, leaving 12 bases unmatched. CDR3 sequence: CASRGGPGQWSYEQYF. In DNA form, the CDR3 reads TGTGCCAGCAGGGGTGGGCCGGGACAGTGGTCCTACGAGCAGTACTTC.

This rearrangement joins TRBV10-3 to TRBJ1-1; D might be TRBD1 (6 bases). The ends were cut back, 7 bases at V and 1 base at J, with 10 bases in the middle. Germline CDR1 is ENHRY and CDR2 is SYGVKD. The CDR3 extends over 13 amino acids. DNA for the CDR3: TGTGCCATCAACAAACAGGGGAACACTGAAGCTTTCTTT. This codes for CAINKQGNTEAFF.

The V gene is TRBV5-4, the J gene TRBJ1-2; D not certain. The CDR3 is made up of 13 amino acids. From germline, CDR1 is SGHNT and CDR2 YYREEE (reference sequence). Trimming left V 1 base short and J 2 bases short, with 6 bases between. CDR3 bases: TGTGCCAGCAGCTTGCCTTCCAACTATGGCTACACCTTC. This gives the protein CASSLPSNYGYTF. The whole variable domain, filled in from reference TRBV5-4 and TRBJ1-2, reads ETGVTQSPTHLIKTRGQQVTLRCSSQSGHNTVSWYQQALGQGPQFIFQYYREEENGRGNFPPRFSGLQFPNYSSELNVNALELDDSALYLCASSLPSNYGYTFGSGTRLTVV.

The chain is built from TRBV6-5 and TRBJ2-1, with D perhaps TRBD2 (6 bases). Germline V gene lookup returns CDR1 MNHEY and CDR2 SVGAGI. This CDR3 spans 15 amino acids. Trimming removed 2 bases from V and 9 bases from J, with 17 bases in between. This CDR3 reads CASSYNRGGVVEQFF. For the CDR3, the DNA is TGTGCCAGCAGTTACAATCGGGGAGGCGTGGTTGAGCAGTTCTTC.

In this sample, this clonotype turned up once. The genes are TRBV29-1 and TRBJ1-2, with D maybe TRBD1 (6 bases). The CDR3 length is 13 residues. Trimming stripped 4 bases from V and 6 bases from J, with 15 bases between. CDR1 is SQVTM and CDR2 is ANQGSEA in the germline V gene. CDR3 coding DNA: TGCAGCGTTGGGACCGGGGGCGATAATGGCTACACCTTC. Protein product: CSVGTGGDNGYTF.

This CDR3 reads CSARQGTEEKLFF. CDR3 DNA: TGCAGTGCTAGACAGGGGACGGAGGAAAAACTGTTTTTT. The chain has TRBV20-1 and TRBJ1-4; perhaps TRBD1 as D (6 bases). The CDR3 covers 13 residues. The germline CDR1 and CDR2 sequences are DFQATT and SNEGSKA (reference sequence). V was clipped by 2 bases and J by 8 bases, with 12 bases between them.

This clonotype was picked up a small number of times. V is TRBV7-2 and J is TRBJ1-1; perhaps TRBD1 as D (5 bases). The CDR3 is 14 residues long. Trimming pared 3 bases from V and 4 bases from J, leaving 12 bases between. CDR1 is SGHTA, CDR2 FQGNSA, per germline. CDR3 sequence reads: CASSFARQSTEAFF. DNA of the CDR3: TGTGCCAGCAGCTTTGCCCGACAGAGCACTGAAGCTTTCTTT. Filled out from reference TRBV7-2 and TRBJ1-1, the complete variable domain reads GAGVSQSPSNKVTEKGKDVELRCDPISGHTALYWYRQSLGQGLEFLIYFQGNSAPDKSGLPSDRFSAERTGGSVSTLTIQRTQQEDSAVYLCASSFARQSTEAFFGQGTRLTVV.

This clonotype was counted between two and nine times. V is TRBV4-2 and J is TRBJ2-1; maybe TRBD2 (6 bases). V was cut by 0 bases and J by 2 bases, with 14 bases left in between. Germline CDR1 is LGHNA and CDR2 is YNFKEQ. There are 17 residues in the CDR3. CDR3 DNA: TGTGCCAGCAGCCAAGAGGACTTTGGCGGGGCCTACAATGAGCAGTTCTTC. It is translated as CASSQEDFGGAYNEQFF.

The V and J genes are TRBV7-9 and TRBJ2-3, with D possibly TRBD2 on 6 matching bases. From germline, CDR1 is SEHNR and CDR2 FQNEAQ (reference sequence). V lost 5 bases and J lost 2, with 14 bases in between. The CDR3 contains 15 residues. The CDR3 is CASSRVPDYTDTQYF. In DNA, the CDR3 is TGTGCCAGCAGCCGAGTCCCGGACTACACAGATACGCAGTATTTT.

This clonotype appeared a few times. The J gene is TRBJ2-7, the V gene TRBV7-9; TRBD2 might be the D (5 bases). Per the germline V gene, CDR1 is SEHNR and CDR2 is FQNEAQ (reference sequence). The CDR3 runs 13 residues. V shed 5 bases and J shed 0 bases, with 8 bases lying between them. Here the CDR3 DNA reads TGTGCCAGCAGCGCGGGCCACTCCTACGAGCAGTACTTC. Translation gives CASSAGHSYEQYF.

This clonotype was recorded a few times. The chain uses TRBV14 and TRBJ2-2, with 10 bases matching TRBD2. Per germline, CDR1 SGHDN and CDR2 FVKESK. J was trimmed by 5 bases and V by 0 bases; bases with no gene match: 12. This CDR3 comprises 19 residues. The DNA for the CDR3 is TGTGCCAGCAGCCAAGATCCCGCTAGCGGGGGAGACAGTACCGGGGAGCTGTTTTTT. It yields the protein CASSQDPASGGDSTGELFF.

In this sample, this clonotype turned up a few times. The J gene is TRBJ2-7, the V gene TRBV9, with a weak D call TRBD2 (5 bases). Trimming took off 4 bases at V and 7 bases at J, with 15 bases between the two ends. The CDR3 extends over 13 amino acids. Germline V gene lookup returns CDR1 SGDLS and CDR2 YYNGEE. The CDR3 loop is CASSSKSSGEQYF. The CDR3 region has the DNA TGTGCCAGCAGCTCCAAATCATCGGGGGAGCAGTACTTC.

The chain uses TRBV2 and TRBJ2-2, with 10 bases matching TRBD1. The CDR3 length is 16 residues. Germline V gives CDR1 SNHLY, CDR2 FYNNEI. Trimming took 6 bases from V and 3 from J; bases not matched to a gene: 7. The CDR3 coding sequence is TGTGCCAGCAGAGCACGACAGGGGGCTCACACCGGGGAGCTGTTTTTT. Its translation is CASRARQGAHTGELFF.

V gene TRBV29-1 combines with J gene TRBJ2-1, with TRBD2 matching over 12 bases. The CDR3 runs 15 residues. V lost 5 bases to trimming and J lost 3 bases; unmatched junction nucleotides: 5. Germline V gives CDR1 SQVTM, CDR2 ANQGSEA. The CDR3 reads CSVQPTSGGYNEQFF. For the CDR3, the DNA is TGCAGCGTTCAACCGACTAGCGGGGGCTACAATGAGCAGTTCTTC.

The V call is TRBV10-3, the J call TRBJ1-1, with D maybe TRBD1 (5 bases). This CDR3 region has 12 residues. V lost 4 bases, J lost 7 bases, and 10 bases lay in between. Germline CDR1 reads ENHRY; CDR2 reads SYGVKD. The CDR3 region is CAISGGGSEAFF. CDR3 sequence (DNA): TGTGCCATCAGTGGTGGGGGGAGTGAAGCTTTCTTT.

In this sample, this clonotype turned up a few times. This sequence joins TRBV28 and TRBJ1-1; D unclear. The CDR3 runs 14 residues. Germline CDR1 is MDHEN and CDR2 is SYDVKM. V lost 6 bases and J lost 9, with 20 bases in between. CDR3 in DNA: TGTGCCAGCAGCCCGGGGTCTAACCGCCCTAAAGCTTTCTTT. This sequence encodes CASSPGSNRPKAFF.

The rearrangement links TRBV5-1 to TRBJ2-5; 7 nucleotides line up with TRBD1. CDR3 size: 16 residues. The trim removed 3 bases at V and 11 bases at J, leaving 19 bases unmatched. CDR1 is SGHRS, CDR2 YFSETQ, per germline. CDR3 bases: TGCGCCAGCAGCTCGGGCCTGGGACAGAGCTCCTACCAGCAGTACTTC. This codes for CASSSGLGQSSYQQYF.

This clonotype was counted a few times. The chain couples TRBV27 to TRBJ1-4; D unresolved. V shed 5 bases and J shed 8 bases, with 15 bases lying between them. The CDR3 length is 14 residues. Germline assignment: CDR1 MNHEY and CDR2 SMNVEV (reference sequence). The DNA for the CDR3 is TGTGCCAGCAGTCCCTACAACCTTGGGGAAAAACTGTTTTTT. Its translation is CASSPYNLGEKLFF.

CDR3 bases: TGTGCCAGCAGTTTAGGACTCTGGGGGCACACTGAAGCTTTCTTT. It yields the protein CASSLGLWGHTEAFF. The chain carries TRBV12-3 or TRBV12-4 and TRBJ1-1; the D gene is possibly TRBD1 (6 bases). The CDR3 is made up of 15 amino acids. V was trimmed by 1 base and J by 3 bases, leaving 12 bases between them.

The V gene is TRBV24-1, the J gene TRBJ2-7; no firm D call. This CDR3 spans 14 amino acids. Germline-derived CDR1 and CDR2 are KGHDR and SFDVKD. V was shortened by 4 bases and J by 0 bases, with 9 bases between the two germline ends. CDR3 bases: TGTGCCACCAGTGACCGGTCAGACTCCTACGAGCAGTACTTC. This translates into CATSDRSDSYEQYF.

The chain has TRBV4-3 and TRBJ2-1; D remains unclear. Between the trimmed V and J ends, which lost 0 bases and 3 bases, there was a span of 9 bases. The CDR3 contains 15 residues. Germline CDR1 and CDR2: LGHNA and YSLEER. This CDR3 is CASSQEVNIYNEQFF. The CDR3 nucleotides are TGCGCCAGCAGCCAAGAGGTCAACATCTACAATGAGCAGTTCTTC.

This clonotype occurred a few times. The chain carries TRBV12-3 or TRBV12-4 and TRBJ2-4; D perhaps matches TRBD2 (6 bases). The germline V and J ends were trimmed by 5 bases and 1 base, with 15 bases remaining between them. The CDR3 consists of 16 residues. CDR3 sequence (DNA): TGTGCCAGCAGTATCGTGGGAGGTGGGGCCAAAAACATTCAGTACTTC. This encodes CASSIVGGGAKNIQYF.